These 14 T cell receptor beta chains were sequenced from one sample in a study of cytomegalovirus exposure and HLA in healthy donors. Vbeta (60) and Jbeta (13) primers were used in the PCR. The protocol was immunoSEQ multiplex PCR, while the TCRdb copy is restricted to in-frame clones and leaves out a portion. The table has more than 95,000 clones, over 9.5% seen once. The specimen sequenced was PBMCs. These receptors came from a man aged 35-49 years in good health and CMV-seropositive.

This clone has more than one count but fewer than ten. This sequence joins TRBV5-1 and TRBJ2-3; tentatively, D is TRBD2 (5 bases). The CDR3 has 15 amino acids. CDR1 and CDR2 from the germline V gene are SGHRS and YFSETQ. V shed 0 bases and J shed 3 bases, with 11 bases lying between them. The DNA for the CDR3 is TGCGCCAGCAGCTTGGCCAGCGGCAGGACAGATACGCAGTATTTT. Translation: CASSLASGRTDTQYF.

The rearrangement joins TRBV18 to TRBJ2-2, with D possibly TRBD1 on 6 matching bases. V lost 3 bases and J lost 5, with 16 bases in between. The CDR3 is 16 amino acids. Germline lookup yields CDR1 KGHSH and CDR2 LQKENI. The CDR3 here is CASSPDSRIRTGELFF. In DNA, the CDR3 is TGTGCCAGCTCACCGGACAGCCGAATTCGAACCGGGGAGCTGTTTTTT.

This chain connects TRBV27 to TRBJ2-7; 12 bases are shared with TRBD2. The CDR3 is 15 amino acids. The germline gives CDR1 MNHEY, CDR2 SMNVEV (reference sequence). The V gene end was trimmed by 4 bases and the J gene end by 4 bases; junction bases not matched to a gene: 5. The CDR3 DNA is TGTGCCAGCAGTTCCGCACTAGCGGGAGGTTACGAGCAGTACTTC. Its translation is CASSSALAGGYEQYF.

This clone showed up just a few times. The chain employs TRBV5-1 and TRBJ1-1; TRBD1 might be the D (5 bases). This CDR3 comprises 15 residues. Trimming removed 4 bases from V and 4 bases from J, with 17 bases in between. Germline V gene sequence: CDR1 SGHRS, CDR2 YFSETQ. The CDR3 reads CASSPWTSRGTEAFF. CDR3 coding DNA: TGCGCCAGCAGCCCTTGGACAAGTCGAGGCACTGAAGCTTTCTTT.

This clone has only a few counts. V is TRBV11-2 and J is TRBJ1-3; D unclear. V shed 0 bases and J shed 3 bases, with 9 bases lying between them. Per germline, CDR1 SGHAT and CDR2 FQNNGV. The CDR3 totals 15 residues. This CDR3 reads CASSLDEGDGNTIYF. The DNA of the CDR3 is TGTGCCAGCAGCTTAGATGAGGGAGATGGAAACACCATATATTTT.

The CDR3 here is CASSLVRGSGNTIYF. DNA for the CDR3: TGTGCCAGCAGCTTAGTCCGAGGCTCTGGAAACACCATATATTTT. The rearrangement links TRBV7-8 to TRBJ1-3; D not resolved. This CDR3 spans 15 amino acids. Trimming cost V 1 base and J 0 bases, with 7 bases left between them. Germline assignment: CDR1 SGHVS and CDR2 FQNEAQ.

For this clone: Mismatch with germline at one junction end may stem from a read error. V is TRBV6-1 and J is TRBJ2-3; TRBD1 matches 7 bases. This CDR3 has 14 residues. Germline CDR1 MNHNS, CDR2 SASEGT. The CDR3 nucleotides are TGTGCCAGCAGGGAAGACAGGGGCACAGATACGCAGTATTTT. Translation: CASREDRGTDTQYF.

This clone was seen only a few times. The V and J genes are TRBV25-1 and TRBJ2-7; 8 bases fit TRBD2. V shed 7 bases and J 4 bases; nucleotides not matched to a gene: 6. The CDR3 totals 13 residues. Germline V lookup: CDR1 MGHDK, CDR2 SYGVNS. The CDR3 loop reads CASTQRESYEQYF. The CDR3 region has the DNA TGTGCCAGCACCCAGCGGGAGAGTTACGAGCAGTACTTC.

This clone was seen a handful of times. The genes are TRBV5-4 and TRBJ1-1; D remains unclear. Per the germline V gene, CDR1 is SGHNT and CDR2 is YYREEE (reference sequence). With 0 bases removed from V and 0 bases from J, the gap between germline ends came to 9 bases. The CDR3 is 15 residues long. CDR3 residues: CASSLGPEMNTEAFF. CDR3 DNA sequence: TGTGCCAGCAGCTTGGGTCCCGAGATGAACACTGAAGCTTTCTTT.

The chain combines TRBV5-4 with TRBJ1-2; TRBD1 matches 8 bases. This CDR3 comprises 16 residues. Germline trimming cut 3 bases from V and 4 bases from J; bases unmatched to any gene: 11. Looked up from germline, CDR1 is SGHNT and CDR2 is YYREEE (reference sequence). The DNA of the CDR3 is TGTGCCAGCAGCTCCAGCCGGGACAGGAGTCTCTATGGCTACACCTTC. Amino acids: CASSSSRDRSLYGYTF.

The genes are TRBV27 and TRBJ2-1; weak D call: TRBD1 (6 bases). Germline CDR1 reads MNHEY; CDR2 reads SMNVEV (reference sequence). The CDR3 has 15 residues. Trimming took off 0 bases at V and 2 bases at J, with 8 bases between the two ends. The CDR3 sequence is CASSLSGATYNEQFF. CDR3 nucleotides: TGTGCCAGCAGTTTATCGGGGGCTACCTACAATGAGCAGTTCTTC.

The gene calls are TRBV5-1 and TRBJ2-1; 9 bases agree with TRBD1. The V segment lost 4 bases and the J segment 10 bases; nucleotides outside the gene matches: 15. Per germline, CDR1 SGHRS and CDR2 YFSETQ. The length of the CDR3 is 16 residues. The CDR3, as DNA: TGCGCCAGCAGCGCCGGAGTCGGGACAGGGAATAGGGAGCAGTTCTTC. Translating it yields CASSAGVGTGNREQFF.

This clone was seen more than once but under ten times. The V call is TRBV5-4, the J call TRBJ2-7, with no clear D. This CDR3 spans 13 amino acids. Germline assignment: CDR1 SGHNT and CDR2 YYREEE (reference sequence). V shed 0 bases and J shed 0 bases, with 4 bases lying between them. The chain's CDR3 is CASSLGSSYEQYF. Here the CDR3 DNA reads TGTGCCAGCAGCTTGGGGAGCTCCTACGAGCAGTACTTC.

The V gene is TRBV27, the J gene TRBJ1-1; TRBD1 is a possible D gene (5 bases). The CDR3 totals 13 residues. CDR1 is MNHEY and CDR2 is SMNVEV in the germline V gene (reference sequence). Between the trimmed V and J ends, which lost 4 bases and 5 bases, there was a span of 11 bases. The CDR3 region has the DNA TGTGCCAGCAGTTGGACCAGGGAAACTGAAGCTTTCTTT. Translating gives CASSWTRETEAFF.